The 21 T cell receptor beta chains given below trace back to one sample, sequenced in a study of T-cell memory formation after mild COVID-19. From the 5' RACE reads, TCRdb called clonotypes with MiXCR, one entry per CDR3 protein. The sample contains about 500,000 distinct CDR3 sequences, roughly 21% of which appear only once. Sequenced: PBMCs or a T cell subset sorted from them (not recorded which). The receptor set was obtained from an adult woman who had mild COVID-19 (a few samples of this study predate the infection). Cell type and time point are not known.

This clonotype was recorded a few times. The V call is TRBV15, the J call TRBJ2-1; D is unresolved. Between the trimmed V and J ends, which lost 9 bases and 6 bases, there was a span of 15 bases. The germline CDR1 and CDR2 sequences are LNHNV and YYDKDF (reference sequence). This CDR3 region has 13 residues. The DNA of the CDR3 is TGTGCCACTGAAGAAGAGTGGGGCAATGAGCAGTTCTTC. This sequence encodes CATEEEWGNEQFF.

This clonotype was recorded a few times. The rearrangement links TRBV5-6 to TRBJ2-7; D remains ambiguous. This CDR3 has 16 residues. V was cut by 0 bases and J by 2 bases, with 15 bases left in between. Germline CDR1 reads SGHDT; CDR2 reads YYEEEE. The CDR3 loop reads CASSLAGRSSTYEQYF. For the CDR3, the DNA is TGTGCCAGCAGCTTGGCCGGGCGTTCTTCGACCTACGAGCAGTACTTC.

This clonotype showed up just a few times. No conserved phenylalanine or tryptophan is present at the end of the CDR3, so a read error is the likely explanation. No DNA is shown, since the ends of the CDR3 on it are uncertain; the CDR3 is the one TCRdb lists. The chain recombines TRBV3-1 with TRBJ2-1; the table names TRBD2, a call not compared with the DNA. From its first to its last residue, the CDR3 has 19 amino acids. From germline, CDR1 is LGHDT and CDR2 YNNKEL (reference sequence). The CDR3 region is CDSSQDARPGLAGGPALLL.

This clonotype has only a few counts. The CDR3 DNA sequence: TGCGCCAGCAGCAGGCAGGGAATAGAGACAGATACGCAGTATTTT. Translating it yields CASSRQGIETDTQYF. V is TRBV5-1 and J is TRBJ2-3; D is possibly TRBD1 (5 bases). Germline V gene sequence: CDR1 SGHRS, CDR2 YFSETQ. The CDR3 sequence is 15 residues long. Trimming cost V 4 bases and J 3 bases, with 15 bases left between them.

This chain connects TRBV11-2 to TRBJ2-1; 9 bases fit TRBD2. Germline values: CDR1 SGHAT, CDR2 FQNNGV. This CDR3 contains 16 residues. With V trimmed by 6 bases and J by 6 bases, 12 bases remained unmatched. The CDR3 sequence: CASSYLRGGPGNEQFF. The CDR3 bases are TGTGCCAGCAGTTACCTGCGGGGGGGCCCGGGCAATGAGCAGTTCTTC.

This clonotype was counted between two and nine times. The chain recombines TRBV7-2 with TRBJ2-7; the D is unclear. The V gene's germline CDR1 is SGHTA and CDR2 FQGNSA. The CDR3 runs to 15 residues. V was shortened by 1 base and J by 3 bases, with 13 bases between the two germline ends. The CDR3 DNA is TGTGCCAGCAGCTTAGAGTCTCTAGGAAACTACGAGCAGTACTTC. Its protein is CASSLESLGNYEQYF.

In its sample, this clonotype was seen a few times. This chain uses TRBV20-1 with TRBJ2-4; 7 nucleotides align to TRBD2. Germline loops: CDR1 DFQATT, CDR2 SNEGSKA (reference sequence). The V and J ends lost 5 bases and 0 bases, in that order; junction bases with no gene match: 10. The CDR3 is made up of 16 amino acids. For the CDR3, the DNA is TGCAGTGCTCGGGACCCACTAGCGAGAGCCAAAAACATTCAGTACTTC. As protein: CSARDPLARAKNIQYF.

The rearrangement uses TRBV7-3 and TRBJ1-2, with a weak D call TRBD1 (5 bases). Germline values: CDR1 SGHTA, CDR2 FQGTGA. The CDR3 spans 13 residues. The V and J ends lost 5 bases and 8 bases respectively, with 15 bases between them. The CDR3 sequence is CASSQGALGGYTF. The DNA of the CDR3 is TGTGCCAGCAGCCAAGGGGCCCTGGGGGGCTACACCTTC.

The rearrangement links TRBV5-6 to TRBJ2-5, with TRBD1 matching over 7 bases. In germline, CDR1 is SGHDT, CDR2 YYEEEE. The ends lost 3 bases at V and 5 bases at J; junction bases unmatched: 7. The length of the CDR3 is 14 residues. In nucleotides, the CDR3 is TGTGCCAGCAGCTACTCCACAGGGGTGGAGACCCAGTACTTC. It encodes CASSYSTGVETQYF.

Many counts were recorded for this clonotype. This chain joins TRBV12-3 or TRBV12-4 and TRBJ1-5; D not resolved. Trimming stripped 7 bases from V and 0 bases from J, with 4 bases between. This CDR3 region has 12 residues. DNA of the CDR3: TGTGCCAGCACGGATAGCAATCAGCCCCAGCATTTT. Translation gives CASTDSNQPQHF.

CDR3 loop: CASSLPRTGNEQYF. DNA of the CDR3: TGTGCCAGCAGTTTACCCCGGACAGGGAACGAGCAGTACTTC. V and J are TRBV12-3 or TRBV12-4 and TRBJ2-7; 8 bases map to TRBD1. The CDR3 sequence is 14 residues long. Unmatched junction bases numbered 5, after V lost 2 bases and J lost 5 bases.

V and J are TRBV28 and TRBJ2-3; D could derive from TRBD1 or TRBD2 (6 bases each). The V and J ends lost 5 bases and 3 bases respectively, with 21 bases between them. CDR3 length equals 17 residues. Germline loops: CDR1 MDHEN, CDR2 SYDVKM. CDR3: CASSPPSGGGTTDTQYF. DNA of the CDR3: TGTGCCAGCAGTCCCCCGTCAGGAGGGGGTACGACAGATACGCAGTATTTT.

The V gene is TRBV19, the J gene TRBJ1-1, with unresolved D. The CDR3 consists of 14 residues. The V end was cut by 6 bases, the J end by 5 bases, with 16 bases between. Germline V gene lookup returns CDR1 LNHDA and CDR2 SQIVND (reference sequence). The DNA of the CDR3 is TGTGCCAGTAGACCCTCTAATAGGGCGACTGAAGCTTTCTTT. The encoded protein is CASRPSNRATEAFF.

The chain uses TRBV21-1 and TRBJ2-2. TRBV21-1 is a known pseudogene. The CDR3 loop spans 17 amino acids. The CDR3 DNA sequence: TGTGCCAGCAGCAAACCTTGCCGATTCGGCGGCCCCGGGGAGCTGTTTTTT. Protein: CASSKPCRFGGPGELFF.

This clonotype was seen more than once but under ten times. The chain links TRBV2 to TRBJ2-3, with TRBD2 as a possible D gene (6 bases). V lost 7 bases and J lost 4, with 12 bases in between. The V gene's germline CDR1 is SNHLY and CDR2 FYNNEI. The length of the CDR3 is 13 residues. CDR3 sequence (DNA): TGTGCCAGCACGGGCGGGGTGGCAGATACGCAGTATTTT. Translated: CASTGGVADTQYF.

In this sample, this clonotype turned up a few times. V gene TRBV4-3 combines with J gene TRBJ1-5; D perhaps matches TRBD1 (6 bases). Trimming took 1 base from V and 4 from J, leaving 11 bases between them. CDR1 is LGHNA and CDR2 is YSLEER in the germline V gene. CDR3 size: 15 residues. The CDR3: CASSQVEGVNQPQHF. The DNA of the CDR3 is TGCGCCAGCAGCCAAGTGGAGGGGGTGAATCAGCCCCAGCATTTT.

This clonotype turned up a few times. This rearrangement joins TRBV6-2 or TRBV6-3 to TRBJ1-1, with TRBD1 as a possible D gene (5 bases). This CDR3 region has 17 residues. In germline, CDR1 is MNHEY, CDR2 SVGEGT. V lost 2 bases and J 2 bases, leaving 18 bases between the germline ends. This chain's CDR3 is CASSYRPQVPGNTEAFF. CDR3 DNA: TGTGCCAGCAGTTACCGCCCACAGGTGCCAGGTAACACTGAAGCTTTCTTT.

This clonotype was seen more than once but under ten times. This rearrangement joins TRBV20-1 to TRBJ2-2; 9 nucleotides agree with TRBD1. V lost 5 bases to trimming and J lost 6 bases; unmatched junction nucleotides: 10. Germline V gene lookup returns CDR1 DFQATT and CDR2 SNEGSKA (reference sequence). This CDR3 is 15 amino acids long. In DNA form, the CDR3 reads TGCAGTGCTCACAACGGGGACAGGGCCCCCGGGGAGCTGTTTTTT. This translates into CSAHNGDRAPGELFF.

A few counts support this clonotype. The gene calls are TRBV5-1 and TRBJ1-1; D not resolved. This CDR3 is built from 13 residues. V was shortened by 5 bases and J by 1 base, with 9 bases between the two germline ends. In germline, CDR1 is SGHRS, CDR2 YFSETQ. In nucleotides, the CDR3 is TGCGCCAGCAGGAGCATCACGAACACTGAAGCTTTCTTT. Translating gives CASRSITNTEAFF.

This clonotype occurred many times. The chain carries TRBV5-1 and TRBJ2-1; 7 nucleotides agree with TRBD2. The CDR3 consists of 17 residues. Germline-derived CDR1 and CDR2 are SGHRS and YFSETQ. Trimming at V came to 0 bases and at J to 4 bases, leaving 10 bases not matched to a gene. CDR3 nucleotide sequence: TGCGCCAGCAGCTTGGAAGGTAGGCTAGCGGTGTACAATGAGCAGTTCTTC. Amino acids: CASSLEGRLAVYNEQFF. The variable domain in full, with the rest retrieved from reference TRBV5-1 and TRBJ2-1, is KAGVTQTPRYLIKTRGQQVTLSCSPISGHRSVSWYQQTPGQGLQFLFEYFSETQRNKGNFPGRFSGRQFSNSRSEMNVSTLELGDSALYLCASSLEGRLAVYNEQFFGPGTRLTVL.

The chain's CDR3 is CASSVDPGTGLGYTF. Written as DNA, the CDR3 is TGTGCCAGCAGCGTGGATCCCGGGACAGGGCTTGGCTACACCTTC. This chain joins TRBV9 and TRBJ1-2, with TRBD1 identical over 9 bases. There are 15 residues in the CDR3. Germline values: CDR1 SGDLS, CDR2 YYNGEE. V lost 2 bases, J lost 7 bases, and 9 bases stayed unmatched.